A single sample is the source of the 29 T cell receptor beta chains below, sequenced in a study of blood T cell repertoires in COVID-19. The method was immunoSEQ multiplex PCR; TCRdb's version includes in-frame clones alone and lacks a portion of them. The sample holds fewer than 400,000 clones, approximately 92% seen once. The specimen was PBMCs or T cells enriched from blood (not recorded which). The receptors derive from a woman aged 25 to 39 who had recovered from COVID-19.

This chain joins TRBV29-1 and TRBJ1-3; 7 nucleotides align to TRBD1. CDR3 length equals 14 residues. V dropped 3 bases and J dropped 4; count of bases not matched to a gene: 6. Germline assignment: CDR1 SQVTM and CDR2 ANQGSEA. CDR3 DNA: TGCAGCGTTGACGAGGGGGCGAGCGGAAACACCATATATTTT. The encoded protein is CSVDEGASGNTIYF.

The V gene is TRBV7-2, the J gene TRBJ1-1; 8 bases fit TRBD1. The V gene's germline CDR1 is SGHTA and CDR2 FQGNSA. The trim removed 1 base at V and 7 bases at J, leaving 2 bases unmatched. This CDR3 region has 13 residues. The CDR3 protein is CASSLETGVEAFF. The CDR3 DNA sequence: TGTGCCAGCAGCTTAGAGACAGGGGTTGAAGCTTTCTTT.

The CDR3 here is CASVEPGQGSDYEQYF. The CDR3 bases are TGTGCCAGCGTAGAACCGGGACAGGGGTCGGACTACGAGCAGTACTTC. V gene TRBV9 combines with J gene TRBJ2-7; 10 bases line up with TRBD1. This CDR3 contains 16 residues. Per germline, CDR1 SGDLS and CDR2 YYNGEE. Germline trimming cut 7 bases from V and 3 bases from J; bases unmatched to any gene: 13.

The chain uses TRBV11-3 and TRBJ2-1, with 9 bases matching TRBD2. CDR1 is SGHNT, CDR2 YENEEA, per germline. With 5 bases clipped from V and 6 bases from J, the junction kept 5 bases outside the gene matches. This CDR3 is 14 amino acids long. This chain's CDR3 is CASSPRLAVNEQFF. CDR3 bases: TGTGCCAGCAGCCCGAGACTAGCGGTCAATGAGCAGTTCTTC.

The chain employs TRBV12-3 or TRBV12-4 and TRBJ2-3, with D possibly being TRBD1 (6 bases). The length of the CDR3 is 13 residues. V lost 6 bases and J lost 6, with 13 bases in between. CDR3 loop: CASSALQGDTQYF. CDR3 DNA: TGTGCCAGCAGCGCCCTACAGGGCGATACGCAGTATTTT.

This clone has just one count. This sequence joins TRBV4-3 and TRBJ1-6, with 7 bases fitting TRBD1. The CDR3 is made up of 16 amino acids. V trimming: 2 bases; J trimming: 7 bases; junction bases outside the gene matches: 8. The germline gives CDR1 LGHNA, CDR2 YSLEER. CDR3 sequence (DNA): TGCGCCAGCAGCCAATCCGAAGGGGGCACAAATTCACCCCTCCACTTT. Encoded protein: CASSQSEGGTNSPLHF.

The genes are TRBV12-3 or TRBV12-4 and TRBJ2-2; D gene unclear. The CDR3 is made up of 13 amino acids. The V gene lost 4 bases and the J gene lost 5 bases, with 8 bases spanning the gap. CDR3 sequence reads: CASSYDTTGELFF. DNA for the CDR3: TGTGCCAGCAGTTACGACACTACCGGGGAGCTGTTTTTT.

The chain recombines TRBV10-3 with TRBJ2-7; 11 positions agree with TRBD2. The V and J ends lost 4 bases and 4 bases, in that order; junction bases with no gene match: 6. The CDR3 sequence is 15 residues long. CDR1 and CDR2 from the germline V gene are ENHRY and SYGVKD. CDR3 nucleotide sequence: TGTGCCATCAGTGGCTTAGCGGGGGGGAGATACGAGCAGTACTTC. As protein: CAISGLAGGRYEQYF.

The V call is TRBV5-1, the J call TRBJ2-1; 10 bases fit TRBD2. V shed 4 bases, J shed 2 bases, and the junction held 6 bases outside the gene matches. The CDR3 is 16 amino acids. Germline CDR1 is SGHRS and CDR2 is YFSETQ. CDR3 sequence (DNA): TGCGCCAGCAGCCCACCGCTAGCGGGAGCCTACAATGAGCAGTTCTTC. It is translated as CASSPPLAGAYNEQFF. The full variable domain, in which reference TRBV5-1 and TRBJ2-1 provide the parts outside the CDR3, is KAGVTQTPRYLIKTRGQQVTLSCSPISGHRSVSWYQQTPGQGLQFLFEYFSETQRNKGNFPGRFSGRQFSNSRSEMNVSTLELGDSALYLCASSPPLAGAYNEQFFGPGTRLTVL.

CDR3 loop: CASSLSGVEKKLFF. CDR3 coding DNA: TGTGCCAGCAGTTTATCCGGGGTGGAGAAAAAACTGTTTTTT. The chain couples TRBV28 to TRBJ1-4; D unresolved. Trimming removed 1 base at V and 9 bases at J, with 12 bases between. CDR3 length: 14 amino acids. Germline CDR1 and CDR2: MDHEN and SYDVKM.

The chain recombines TRBV19 with TRBJ1-5, with D possibly TRBD1 on 6 matching bases. Germline V CDR1 and CDR2: LNHDA, SQIVND (reference sequence). With 5 bases removed from V and 5 bases from J, the gap between germline ends came to 22 bases. The CDR3 is made up of 17 amino acids. The CDR3 is CASSPLLLDRSYQPQHF. In DNA form, the CDR3 reads TGTGCCAGTAGTCCGTTACTCCTTGACAGGAGTTATCAGCCCCAGCATTTT.

This chain links TRBV28 with TRBJ1-5; 9 bases are shared with TRBD1. V was pared by 4 bases and J by 2 bases, with 9 bases of the junction left unmatched. There are 17 residues in the CDR3. The germline V gene encodes CDR1 MDHEN and CDR2 SYDVKM. The DNA for the CDR3 is TGTGCCAGCAGTTATCCACTGGGACAGGGAGGCAATCAGCCCCAGCATTTT. As protein: CASSYPLGQGGNQPQHF.

The chain has TRBV21-1 and TRBJ2-7; the table's D call, TRBD2, was not checked against the DNA. TRBV21-1 is a known pseudogene. There are 18 residues in the CDR3. CDR3 amino acids: CASRKLAGGPFNLDEQYF. CDR3 nucleotide sequence: TGTGCCAGCAGAAAACTAGCGGGAGGGCCATTTAATCTGGACGAGCAGTACTTC.

The chain uses TRBV10-3 and TRBJ1-5; TRBD1 aligns across 10 bases. CDR1 is ENHRY, CDR2 SYGVKD, per germline. The CDR3 runs 13 residues. J gave up 5 bases and V 10 bases, and 5 bases lay outside the gene matches. CDR3 region: CATTGTGDQPQHF. In DNA form, the CDR3 reads TGTGCCACCACCGGGACAGGGGATCAGCCCCAGCATTTT.

V usage is TRBV5-8 and J usage is TRBJ1-1; 9 nucleotides match TRBD1. CDR1 and CDR2 from the germline V gene are SGHTS and YDEGEE. Losses at the gene ends were 3 bases for V and 4 bases for J; bases not matched to a gene: 10. The CDR3 is 16 amino acids. The CDR3 is CASSSQQGARSTEAFF. Here the CDR3 DNA reads TGTGCCAGCAGCTCCCAACAGGGGGCGAGGAGCACTGAAGCTTTCTTT.

The J gene is TRBJ2-1, the V gene TRBV5-4; a possible D gene is TRBD2 (5 bases). Germline CDR1 reads SGHNT; CDR2 reads YYREEE (reference sequence). The V end was cut by 1 base, the J end by 5 bases, with 7 bases between. The length of the CDR3 is 13 residues. The CDR3 protein is CASSLRGDNEQFF. CDR3 nucleotide sequence: TGTGCCAGCAGCTTGCGGGGTGACAATGAGCAGTTCTTC.

This rearrangement joins TRBV3-1 (or the pseudogene TRBV3-2) to TRBJ1-3; D remains ambiguous. The length of the CDR3 is 14 residues. Germline lookup yields CDR1 LGHDT and CDR2 YNNKEL (reference sequence). V lost 5 bases and J lost 0, with 8 bases in between. CDR3: CASSERGSGNTIYF. The CDR3 bases are TGTGCCAGCAGCGAACGGGGCTCTGGAAACACCATATATTTT.

V gene TRBV15 combines with J gene TRBJ1-1; D may be TRBD1 (5 bases). The CDR3 has 15 residues. CDR1 LNHNV and CDR2 YYDKDF come from the germline V gene (reference sequence). V dropped 3 bases and J dropped 1 base, with 12 bases sitting between them. In DNA form, the CDR3 reads TGTGCCACCAGCAGCCGGACAACCACGAACACTGAAGCTTTCTTT. This gives the protein CATSSRTTTNTEAFF.

Details on this clone: Other DNA sequences within the sample encode an identical CDR3. The chain recombines TRBV7-9 with TRBJ2-7; 8 bases line up with TRBD2. CDR1 is SEHNR, CDR2 FQNEAQ, per germline (reference sequence). The CDR3 totals 14 residues. Germline trimming cut 3 bases from V and 4 bases from J; bases unmatched to any gene: 5. CDR3 sequence reads: CASSFTSGRYEQYF. CDR3 nucleotides: TGTGCCAGCAGCTTCACTAGCGGAAGGTACGAGCAGTACTTC.

The rearrangement joins TRBV27 to TRBJ2-1, with a tentative D call TRBD2 (5 bases). CDR1 MNHEY and CDR2 SMNVEV come from the germline V gene (reference sequence). There are 18 residues in the CDR3. The germline V and J ends were trimmed by 5 bases and 1 base, with 21 bases remaining between them. CDR3 sequence reads: CASSLMTGIPLSYNEQFF. As DNA, the CDR3 is TGTGCCAGCAGTCTGATGACGGGGATCCCATTATCCTACAATGAGCAGTTCTTC.

The chain uses TRBV28 and TRBJ1-1; D remains unclear. CDR1 and CDR2 from the germline V gene are MDHEN and SYDVKM. This CDR3 has 13 amino acids. Trimming pared 7 bases from V and 4 bases from J, leaving 13 bases between. This CDR3 is CASNGVAGTEAFF. The CDR3, as DNA: TGTGCCAGCAATGGGGTGGCGGGCACTGAAGCTTTCTTT.

This clone was picked up one time. This chain joins TRBV5-6 and TRBJ2-7; tentatively, D is TRBD1 (5 bases). CDR1 is SGHDT and CDR2 is YYEEEE in the germline V gene. This CDR3 comprises 11 residues. The V end lost 4 bases, the J end lost 5 bases, and 7 bases lay between the germline ends. The CDR3 loop reads CASSRQNEQYF. CDR3 DNA sequence: TGTGCCAGCAGCCGACAGAACGAGCAGTACTTC.

The rearrangement links TRBV3-1 (or the pseudogene TRBV3-2) to TRBJ1-2; no clear D. This CDR3 is 15 amino acids long. The V end was cut by 1 base, the J end by 5 bases, with 14 bases between. Germline CDR1 and CDR2: LGHDT and YNNKEL (reference sequence). CDR3 coding DNA: TGTGCCAGCAGCCAAGTAGTAGGTAGCTCATATGGCTACACCTTC. Protein product: CASSQVVGSSYGYTF.

This clone has a handful of counts. The chain is built from TRBV27 and TRBJ1-2, with a tentative D call TRBD1 (5 bases). The CDR3 is 15 residues long. V was trimmed by 8 bases and J by 3 bases, leaving 19 bases between them. Germline assignment: CDR1 MNHEY and CDR2 SMNVEV (reference sequence). The CDR3 loop reads CASRSGGRSDYGYTF. CDR3 DNA: TGTGCCAGCCGAAGCGGGGGAAGGTCTGACTATGGCTACACCTTC.

The rearrangement uses TRBV2 and TRBJ1-1, with 7 bases aligning to TRBD1. Losses at the gene ends were 10 bases for V and 0 bases for J; bases not matched to a gene: 5. Germline V gene lookup returns CDR1 SNHLY and CDR2 FYNNEI. The CDR3 sequence is 13 residues long. In nucleotides, the CDR3 is TGTGCCATCCAGGGGGGCATGAACACTGAAGCTTTCTTT. As protein: CAIQGGMNTEAFF.

The V and J genes are TRBV7-2 and TRBJ2-4; 7 nucleotides match TRBD2. The V segment lost 6 bases and the J segment 9 bases; nucleotides outside the gene matches: 17. CDR1 and CDR2 (germline): SGHTA, FQGNSA. The CDR3 contains 16 residues. The CDR3 protein is CASSPKTSLGSGIQYF. CDR3 coding DNA: TGTGCCAGCAGTCCTAAGACTAGCCTCGGGTCCGGCATTCAGTACTTC.

This clone showed up just once. The chain carries TRBV30 and TRBJ2-1; D uncertain. The CDR3 is made up of 12 amino acids. The V end was cut by 6 bases, the J end by 1 base, with 7 bases between. The germline V gene has CDR1 GTSNPN and CDR2 SVGIG (reference sequence). CDR3: CACHISYNEQFF. The CDR3 DNA reads as TGTGCCTGCCACATTTCCTACAATGAGCAGTTCTTC.

The rearrangement joins TRBV7-2 to TRBJ1-2, with 9 nucleotides matching TRBD1. The CDR3 extends over 13 amino acids. J was trimmed by 6 bases and V by 6 bases; bases with no gene match: 5. Germline V CDR1 and CDR2: SGHTA, FQGNSA. The CDR3 sequence is CASSPRQGDGYTF. The DNA for the CDR3 is TGTGCCAGCAGTCCAAGACAGGGGGATGGCTACACCTTC.

V gene TRBV3-1 (or the pseudogene TRBV3-2) combines with J gene TRBJ1-1; D not resolved. V dropped 1 base and J dropped 7 bases, with 16 bases sitting between them. Germline V gene sequence: CDR1 LGHDT, CDR2 YNNKEL (reference sequence). The CDR3 extends over 15 amino acids. The CDR3 DNA sequence: TGTGCCAGCAGCCAAGCTAGCGGGAGCCCTATTGAAGCTTTCTTT. This sequence encodes CASSQASGSPIEAFF.